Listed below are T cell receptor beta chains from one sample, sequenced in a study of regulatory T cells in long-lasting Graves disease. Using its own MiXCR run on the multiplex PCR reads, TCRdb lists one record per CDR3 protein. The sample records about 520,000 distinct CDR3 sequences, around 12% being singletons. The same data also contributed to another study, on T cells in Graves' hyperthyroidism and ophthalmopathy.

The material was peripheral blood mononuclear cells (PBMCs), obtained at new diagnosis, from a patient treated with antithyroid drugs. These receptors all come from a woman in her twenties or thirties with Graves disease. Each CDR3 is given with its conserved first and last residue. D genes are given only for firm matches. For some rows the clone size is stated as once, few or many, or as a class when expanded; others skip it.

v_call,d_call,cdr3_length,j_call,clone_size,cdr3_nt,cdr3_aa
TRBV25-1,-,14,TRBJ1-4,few,TGTGCCAGCAGCGAATCCGTGGAGAATGAAAAACTGTTTTTT,CASSESVENEKLFF
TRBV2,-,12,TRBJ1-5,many,TGTGCCAGCAGTGACAGCCCCCAGCCCCAGCATTTT,CASSDSPQPQHF
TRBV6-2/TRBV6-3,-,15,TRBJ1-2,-,TGTGCCAGCAGTTACTCGGTCATGGGGGCGAGTGGCTACACCTTC,CASSYSVMGASGYTF
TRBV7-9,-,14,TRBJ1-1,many,TGTGCCAGCAGCTTAGATGTGCCGAACACTGAAGCTTTCTTT,CASSLDVPNTEAFF
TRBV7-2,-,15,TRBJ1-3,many,TGTGCCAGCAGCTTTGGAGTTCACTCTGGAAACACCATATATTTT,CASSFGVHSGNTIYF
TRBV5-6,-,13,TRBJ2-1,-,TGTGCCAGCAGCTTGGGGTCGGCACGTGAGCAGTTCTTC,CASSLGSAREQFF
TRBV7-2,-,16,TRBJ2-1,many,TGTGCCAGCAGCCCTAGGGCCAACCTAGCATACAATGAGCAGTTCTTC,CASSPRANLAYNEQFF
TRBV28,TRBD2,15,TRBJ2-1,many,TGTGCCAGCAGTCCATTAGCGGGACCGGTGGTCGAGCAGTTCTTC,CASSPLAGPVVEQFF
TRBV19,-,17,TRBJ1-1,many,TGTGCCAGTAGTATCGTTCAGGGGACAAGTATGAACACTGAAGCTTTCTTT,CASSIVQGTSMNTEAFF
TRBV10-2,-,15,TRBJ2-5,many,TGCGCCAGCAGTCATCCAGAGAAGGGAGCAGAGACCCAGTACTTC,CASSHPEKGAETQYF
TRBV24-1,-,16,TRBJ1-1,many,TGTGCCACCAGTGATTTGCCGGGGGAATACAACACTGAAGCTTTCTTT,CATSDLPGEYNTEAFF
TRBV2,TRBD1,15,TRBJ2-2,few,TGTGCCAGCAGGCCGGGACAGGGTGGTACCGGGGAGCTGTTTTTT,CASRPGQGGTGELFF
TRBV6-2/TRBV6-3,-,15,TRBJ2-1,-,TGTGCCAGCAGTTACGTGCTACGCCACAAAGATGAGCAGTTCTTC,CASSYVLRHKDEQFF
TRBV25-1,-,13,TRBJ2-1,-,TGTGCCAGCACAGGGACACCTTACAATGAGCAGTTCTTC,CASTGTPYNEQFF
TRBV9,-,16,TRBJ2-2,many,TGTGCCAGCAGCGTGGGGCAGACCGCGAACACCGGGGAGCTGTTTTTT,CASSVGQTANTGELFF
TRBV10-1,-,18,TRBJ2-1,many,TGCGCCAGCAGTGAGTCGAAGTGGCAACCGAGCTCCTACAATGAGCAGTTCTTC,CASSESKWQPSSYNEQFF
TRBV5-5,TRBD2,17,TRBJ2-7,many,TGTGCCAGCAGCTTCGGGGCTAGCGGGAGTACTAGGTACGAGCAGTACTTC,CASSFGASGSTRYEQYF
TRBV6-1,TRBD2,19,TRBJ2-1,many,TGTGCCAGTTCCCTACCGAGGGGCGGGAGTTGGAGCTCCTACAATGAGCAGTTCTTC,CASSLPRGGSWSSYNEQFF
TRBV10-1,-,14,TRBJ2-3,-,TGCGCCAGCAGTGAGTTTGCCGGTTATTGGACGCAGTATTTT,CASSEFAGYWTQYF
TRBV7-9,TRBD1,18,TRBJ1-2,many,TGTGCCAGCAGCTCGGGGACAGGACAAAGGCTGAGAGCAATTGGCTACACCTTC,CASSSGTGQRLRAIGYTF
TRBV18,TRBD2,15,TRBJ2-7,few,TGTGCCAGCTCACCATATGCGGGAGGGCCCTACGAGCAGTACTTC,CASSPYAGGPYEQYF
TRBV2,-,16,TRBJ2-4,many,TGTGCCAGCAGGGGGGACGGGTCTATAGCCAAAAACATTCAGTACTTC,CASRGDGSIAKNIQYF
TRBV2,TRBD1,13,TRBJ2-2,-,TGTGCCAGCGGGGGACAGATCACCGGGGAGCTGTTTTTT,CASGGQITGELFF
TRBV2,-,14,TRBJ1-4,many,TGTGCCAGCAGTGAAGAAGTCCCTAATGAAAAACTGTTTTTT,CASSEEVPNEKLFF
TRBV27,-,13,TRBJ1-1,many,TGTGCCAGCAGGCTTTGGGGTGACACTGAAGCTTTCTTT,CASRLWGDTEAFF
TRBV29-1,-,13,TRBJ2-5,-,TGCAGCGTTGAGAAACCCCCTAAAGAGACCCAGTACTTC,CSVEKPPKETQYF
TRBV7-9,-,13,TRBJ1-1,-,TGTGCCAGCGGCCAGGACAGAAACACTGAAGCTTTCTTT,CASGQDRNTEAFF
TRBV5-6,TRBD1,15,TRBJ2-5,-,TGTGCCAGCAGCTCTCAGACAGGGTCGGCAGAGACCCAGTACTTC,CASSSQTGSAETQYF
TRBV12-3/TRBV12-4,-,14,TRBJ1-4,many,TGTGCCAGCAGTCAGCGGACCCTAAATGAAAAACTGTTTTTT,CASSQRTLNEKLFF
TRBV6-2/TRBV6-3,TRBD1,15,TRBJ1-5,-,TGTGCCAGCAGTGAACCTGGGACAGGCAATCAGCCCCAGCATTTT,CASSEPGTGNQPQHF
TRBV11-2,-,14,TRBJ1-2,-,TGTGCCAGCAGCTTAGGGGGTGTGGCTTATGGCTACACCTTC,CASSLGGVAYGYTF
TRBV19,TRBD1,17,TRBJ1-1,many,TGTGCCAGTACCTTGTCTATAGCCCGGCAGGGGGACACTGAAGCTTTCTTT,CASTLSIARQGDTEAFF
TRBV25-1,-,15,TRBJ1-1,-,TGTGCCAGCATGGGAACTGGGACTGGGGCCACTGAAGCTTTCTTT,CASMGTGTGATEAFF
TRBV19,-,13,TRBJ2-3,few,TGTGCCAGTAAAGCCACCTGCACAGATACGCAGTATTTT,CASKATCTDTQYF
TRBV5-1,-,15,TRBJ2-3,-,TGCGCCAGCAGCCCCAGCGGGTCGGGCCCAGATACGCAGTATTTT,CASSPSGSGPDTQYF
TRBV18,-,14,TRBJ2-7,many,TGTGCCAGCTCACCACGATCTGTTAGGGGCGAGCAGTACTTC,CASSPRSVRGEQYF
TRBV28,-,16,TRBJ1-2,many,TGTGCCAGCAGTTTAAAGGCGGGTTCCGCGGACTATGGCTACACCTTC,CASSLKAGSADYGYTF